These 5 T cell receptor beta chains were sequenced from one sample in a study of CD8 T cells in Susac syndrome. RNA totalling about 0.45 to 1 ug underwent reverse transcription with random hexamers. One entry per CDR3 protein results from TCRdb running MiXCR on the immunoSEQ multiplex PCR reads. This sample has just over 150,000 distinct CDR3 sequences; around 95% occur once, and the top ten carry about 0.21%. Sequenced material: CD8+ T cells from PBMCs. These receptors all stem from a human donor with multiple sclerosis.

This sequence joins TRBV23-1 and TRBJ2-2; D may correspond to TRBD1 or TRBD2 (5 bases each). TRBV23-1 is an ORF, with its function uncertain. The CDR3 contains 17 residues. V was trimmed by 4 bases and J by 6 bases, leaving 21 bases between them. Here the CDR3 reads CASSPLRGPRVAGELFF. In DNA form, the CDR3 reads TGCGCCAGCAGTCCCCTCCGGGGCCCGAGGGTCGCCGGGGAGCTGTTTTTT.

The rearrangement joins TRBV7-9 to TRBJ2-5; possibly TRBD1 or TRBD2 for D (6 bases each). Germline V lookup: CDR1 SEHNR, CDR2 FQNEAQ (reference sequence). Trimming took off 3 bases at V and 2 bases at J, with 10 bases between the two ends. CDR3 length: 14 residues. The DNA of the CDR3 is TGTGCCAGCAGCTTCCCGGGGGCGCAAGAGACCCAGTACTTC. Translated, it gives CASSFPGAQETQYF.

This clonotype was observed once. The chain recombines TRBV10-3 with TRBJ2-1; 8 nucleotides align to TRBD2. The junction had 6 bases not matched to a gene; V was cut back by 10 bases and J by 4 bases. The CDR3 length is 13 residues. Germline CDR1 and CDR2: ENHRY and SYGVKD. This CDR3 reads CATTAGVYNEQFF. Written as DNA, the CDR3 is TGTGCCACAACAGCGGGGGTATACAATGAGCAGTTCTTC.

This chain connects TRBV13 to TRBJ1-2; tentative D call: TRBD1 (5 bases). This CDR3 contains 13 residues. Between the trimmed V and J ends, which lost 6 bases and 6 bases, there was a span of 14 bases. The germline V gene has CDR1 PRHDT and CDR2 FYEKMQ (reference sequence). CDR3 loop: CASSPGGGHGYTF. CDR3 nucleotides: TGTGCCAGCAGTCCGGGCGGGGGTCATGGCTACACCTTC. The complete variable domain, with remaining parts taken from reference TRBV13 and TRBJ1-2, reads AAGVIQSPRHLIKEKRETATLKCYPIPRHDTVYWYQQGPGQDPQFLISFYEKMQSDKGSIPDRFSAQQFSDYHSELNMSSLELGDSALYFCASSPGGGHGYTFGSGTRLTVV.

This sequence joins TRBV5-6 and TRBJ2-1; 9 nucleotides agree with TRBD1. In germline, CDR1 is SGHDT, CDR2 YYEEEE. The J segment lost 3 bases and the V segment lost 3 bases, leaving 10 bases of the junction unmatched. The CDR3 consists of 17 residues. This chain's CDR3 is CASSSRTGASFYNEQFF. Here the CDR3 DNA reads TGTGCCAGCAGCTCTCGGACAGGGGCGTCCTTCTACAATGAGCAGTTCTTC.